This entry is about one T cell receptor (beta chain). No antigen is known for it. Qualities for individual bases were not recorded, and no much larger clone is one base off. This sample stems from a study of blood T cell repertoires in COVID-19 (dated by TCRdb to the early 2020s). For the study in its entirety: The collaborator samples originated in the United States, Italy and Spain and spanned the acute and convalescent phases of COVID-19. The material from the prospective study consisted of cDNA or gDNA derived from T cells, B-cell-depleted T cells, or PBMCs. Deeply sampled blood TCRbeta repertoires from subjects exposed to, actively infected with, or recovered from COVID-19 were included in the dataset. A freely available public database, intended as a resource for researchers studying the immune response to SARS-CoV-2, is where the repertoires were released. Samples were obtained from the ongoing ImmuneRACE study (first 160 participants) and from about 1,300 subjects provided by 6 global collaborators. Sample metadata almost always included a de-identified subject ID, COVID-19 status, age in years and sex. Where available, HLA class I and class II types were obtained from metadata supplied by the sample provider rather than from assay-based typing.

TCRbeta CDR3 regions were amplified from genomic DNA using the immunoSEQ Assay, a bias-controlled multiplex PCR. As for the authors' bioinformatics: Nucleated cell counts per sample were estimated from amplification of reference gene primers within the assay. To quantify the absolute abundance of each unique TCRbeta CDR3 rearrangement, sequence reads were collapsed and filtered. Productive Simpson clonality was computed per sample as the square root of Simpson's diversity index over productive rearrangements. The source is immuneACCESS, and TCRdb retained only in-frame sequences with V and J called. Part of the clones is not carried over; for the studies checked, unresolved V genes explain less than half of this, and the remainder is unexplained. V, J and clone size were drawn from that table, and D and trimming were deduced from the DNA. The sample data list 200,000 to 250,000 clones, and approximately 90% of these were observed just once. The ten most abundant clones make up around 0.85% of the sample.

One collaborating source in Seattle enrolled patients while the patients were actively infected and followed the patients over time throughout the course of disease. Each collaborating institution followed its own protocols to collect whole blood in K2EDTA tubes. Collaborator samples were shipped for TCRbeta analysis as frozen whole blood, isolated PBMCs, or DNA extracted from either sample type. Broader findings and caveats from the paper: Clinical and demographic metadata were provided uncurated, with the amount varying by source and participant.

The origin of this receptor is a man aged 55 to 70 with COVID-19, enrolled during active disease. The sequencing sample was made of peripheral blood.

Here the CDR3 is given as CASSSEEAWQFNYGYTF. The nucleotide sequence is TGTGCCAGCAGTTCCGAGGAGGCATGGCAATTTAACTATGGCTACACCTTC. Recombination linked TRBV28 to TRBJ1-2; the D gene lacks a confident call. V and J lose 4 bases and 1 base, and a span of 19 bases separates them. The CDR1 and CDR2 encoded by the germline V gene are MDHEN and SYDVKM. The CDR3 has 17 amino acids, counting the end cysteine and phenylalanine. CDR3 DNA only is kept here, 51 bases in frame from base 1.